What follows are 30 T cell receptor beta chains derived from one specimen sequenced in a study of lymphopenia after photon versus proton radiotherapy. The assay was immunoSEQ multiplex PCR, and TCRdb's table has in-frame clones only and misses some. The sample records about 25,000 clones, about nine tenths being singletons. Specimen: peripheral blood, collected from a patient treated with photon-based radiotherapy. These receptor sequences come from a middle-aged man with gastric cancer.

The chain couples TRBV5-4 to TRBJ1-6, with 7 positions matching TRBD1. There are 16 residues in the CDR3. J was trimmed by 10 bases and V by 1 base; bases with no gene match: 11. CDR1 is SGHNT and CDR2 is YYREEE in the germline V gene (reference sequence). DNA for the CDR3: TGTGCCAGCAGCTTGTCCAAAAACAGGGGTGGGTCACCCCTCCACTTT. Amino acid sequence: CASSLSKNRGGSPLHF.

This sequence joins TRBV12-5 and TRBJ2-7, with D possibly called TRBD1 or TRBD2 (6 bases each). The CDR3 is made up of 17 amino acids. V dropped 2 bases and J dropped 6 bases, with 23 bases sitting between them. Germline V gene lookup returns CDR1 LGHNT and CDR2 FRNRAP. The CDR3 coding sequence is TGTGCTAGTGGTTTGACCCCCTCACGGGGGCGAGTGTCCGAGCAGTACTTC. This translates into CASGLTPSRGRVSEQYF.

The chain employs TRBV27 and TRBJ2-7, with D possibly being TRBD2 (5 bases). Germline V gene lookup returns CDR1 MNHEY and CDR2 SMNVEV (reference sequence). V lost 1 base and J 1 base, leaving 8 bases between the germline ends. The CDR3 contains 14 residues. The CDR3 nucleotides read TGTGCCAGCAGTTTATGGCGGACTTCCTACGAGCAGTACTTC. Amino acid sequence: CASSLWRTSYEQYF.

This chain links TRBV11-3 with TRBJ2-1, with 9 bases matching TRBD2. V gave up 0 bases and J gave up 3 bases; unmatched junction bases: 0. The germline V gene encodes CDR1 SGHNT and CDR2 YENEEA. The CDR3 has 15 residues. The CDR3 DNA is TGTGCCAGCAGCTTAGAGCGGGGGGGCTACAATGAGCAGTTCTTC. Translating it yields CASSLERGGYNEQFF.

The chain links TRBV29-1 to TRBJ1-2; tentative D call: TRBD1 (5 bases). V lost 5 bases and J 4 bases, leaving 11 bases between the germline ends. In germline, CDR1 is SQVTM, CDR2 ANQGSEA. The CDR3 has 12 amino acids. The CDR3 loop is CSVSRETYGYTF. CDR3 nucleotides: TGCAGCGTTAGCAGGGAAACCTATGGCTACACCTTC. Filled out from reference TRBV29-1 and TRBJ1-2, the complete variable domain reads SAVISQKPSRDICQRGTSLTIQCQVDSQVTMMFWYRQQPGQSLTLIATANQGSEATYESGFVIDKFPISRPNLTFSTLTVSNMSPEDSSIYLCSVSRETYGYTFGSGTRLTVV.

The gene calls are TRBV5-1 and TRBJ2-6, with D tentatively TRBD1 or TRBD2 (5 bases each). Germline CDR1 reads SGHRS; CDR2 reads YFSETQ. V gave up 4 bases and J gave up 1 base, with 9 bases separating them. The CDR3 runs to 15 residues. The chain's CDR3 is CASSGTVSGANVLTF. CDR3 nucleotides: TGCGCCAGCAGCGGGACGGTATCTGGGGCCAACGTCCTGACTTTC. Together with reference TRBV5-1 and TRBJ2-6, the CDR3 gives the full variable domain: KAGVTQTPRYLIKTRGQQVTLSCSPISGHRSVSWYQQTPGQGLQFLFEYFSETQRNKGNFPGRFSGRQFSNSRSEMNVSTLELGDSALYLCASSGTVSGANVLTFGAGSRLTVL.

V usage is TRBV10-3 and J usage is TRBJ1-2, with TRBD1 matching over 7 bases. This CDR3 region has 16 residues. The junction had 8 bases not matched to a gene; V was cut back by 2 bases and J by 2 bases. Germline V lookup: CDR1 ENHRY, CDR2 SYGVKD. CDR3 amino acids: CAISEARDRPNYGYTF. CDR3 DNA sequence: TGTGCCATCAGTGAGGCTAGGGACAGACCCAACTATGGCTACACCTTC.

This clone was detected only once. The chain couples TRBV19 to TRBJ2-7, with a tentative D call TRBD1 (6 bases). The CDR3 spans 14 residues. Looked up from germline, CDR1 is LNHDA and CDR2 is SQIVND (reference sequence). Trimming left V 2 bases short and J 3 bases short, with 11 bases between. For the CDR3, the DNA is TGTGCCAGTAGTATAAGTGACAGGCTCTACGAGCAGTACTTC. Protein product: CASSISDRLYEQYF.

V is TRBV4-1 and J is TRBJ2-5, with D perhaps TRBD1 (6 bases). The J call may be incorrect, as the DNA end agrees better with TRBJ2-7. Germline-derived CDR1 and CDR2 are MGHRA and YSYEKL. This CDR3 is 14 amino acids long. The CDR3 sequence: CASSFNSDSYEQYF. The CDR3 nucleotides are TGCGCCAGCAGCTTCAACTCGGACAGTTACGAGCAGTACTTC.

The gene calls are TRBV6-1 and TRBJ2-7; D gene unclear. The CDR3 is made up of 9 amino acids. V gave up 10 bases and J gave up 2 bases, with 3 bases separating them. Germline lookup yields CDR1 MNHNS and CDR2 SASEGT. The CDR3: CATTYEQYV. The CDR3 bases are TGTGCCACCACCTACGAGCAGTACGTC.

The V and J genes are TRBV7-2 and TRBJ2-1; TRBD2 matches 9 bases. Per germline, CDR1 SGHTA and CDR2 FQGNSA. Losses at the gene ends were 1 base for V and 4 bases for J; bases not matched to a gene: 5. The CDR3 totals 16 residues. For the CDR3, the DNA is TGTGCCAGCAGCTTAGACACAGCGGGGGGTTACAATGAGCAGTTCTTC. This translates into CASSLDTAGGYNEQFF.

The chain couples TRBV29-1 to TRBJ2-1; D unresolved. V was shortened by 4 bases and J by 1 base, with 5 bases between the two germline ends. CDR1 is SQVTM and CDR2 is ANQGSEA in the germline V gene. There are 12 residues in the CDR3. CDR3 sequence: CSVAGSYNEQFF. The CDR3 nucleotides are TGCAGCGTTGCCGGGTCCTACAATGAGCAGTTCTTC.

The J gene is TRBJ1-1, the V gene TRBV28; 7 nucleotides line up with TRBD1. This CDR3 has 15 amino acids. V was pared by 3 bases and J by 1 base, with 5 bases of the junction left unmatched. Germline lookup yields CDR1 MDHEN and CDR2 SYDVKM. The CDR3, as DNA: TGTGCCAGCAGTTTGACAGGGTACGGGAACACTGAAGCTTTCTTT. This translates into CASSLTGYGNTEAFF. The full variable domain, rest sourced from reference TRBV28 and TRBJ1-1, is DVKVTQSSRYLVKRTGEKVFLECVQDMDHENMFWYRQDPGLGLRLIYFSYDVKMKEKGDIPEGYSVSREKKERFSLILESASTNQTSMYLCASSLTGYGNTEAFFGQGTRLTVV.

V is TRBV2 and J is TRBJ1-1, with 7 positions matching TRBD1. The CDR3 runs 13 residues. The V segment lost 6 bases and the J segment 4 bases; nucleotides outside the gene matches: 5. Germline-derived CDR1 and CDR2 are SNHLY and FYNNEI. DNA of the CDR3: TGTGCCAGCAGGAGACAGGGTTTCACTGAAGCTTTCTTT. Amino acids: CASRRQGFTEAFF.

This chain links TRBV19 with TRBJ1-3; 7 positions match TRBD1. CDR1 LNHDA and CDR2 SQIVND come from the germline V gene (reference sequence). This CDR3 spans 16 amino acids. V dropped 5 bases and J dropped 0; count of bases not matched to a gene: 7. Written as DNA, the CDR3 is TGTGCCAGTAGTCCGGGGACAGCCAACTCTGGAAACACCATATATTTT. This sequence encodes CASSPGTANSGNTIYF.

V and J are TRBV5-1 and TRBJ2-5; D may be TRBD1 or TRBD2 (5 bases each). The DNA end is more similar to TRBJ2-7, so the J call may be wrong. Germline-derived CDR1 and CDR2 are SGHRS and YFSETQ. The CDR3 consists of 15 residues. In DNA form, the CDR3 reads TGCGCCAGCAGCTTCTCCGGGACCGGAGCCTACGAGCAGTACTTC. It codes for CASSFSGTGAYEQYF.

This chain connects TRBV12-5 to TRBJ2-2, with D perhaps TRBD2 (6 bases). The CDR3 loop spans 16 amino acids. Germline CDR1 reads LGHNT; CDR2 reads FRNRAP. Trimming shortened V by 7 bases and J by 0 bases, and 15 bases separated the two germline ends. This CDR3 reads CASERAGLTNTGELFF. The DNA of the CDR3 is TGTGCTAGTGAAAGGGCGGGGCTCACGAACACCGGGGAGCTGTTTTTT.

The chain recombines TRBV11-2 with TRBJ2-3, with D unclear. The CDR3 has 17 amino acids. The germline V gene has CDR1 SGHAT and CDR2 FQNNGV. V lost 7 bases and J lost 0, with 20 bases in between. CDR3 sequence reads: CASTPGRAGASTDTQYF. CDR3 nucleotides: TGTGCCAGCACCCCGGGCCGGGCAGGAGCTAGCACAGATACGCAGTATTTT.

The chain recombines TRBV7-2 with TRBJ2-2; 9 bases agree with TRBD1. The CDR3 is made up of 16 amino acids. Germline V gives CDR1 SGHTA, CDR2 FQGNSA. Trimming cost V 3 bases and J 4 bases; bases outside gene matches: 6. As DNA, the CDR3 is TGTGCCAGCAGCTTCCGACAGGGGGGGAGCACCGGGGAGCTGTTTTTT. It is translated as CASSFRQGGSTGELFF.

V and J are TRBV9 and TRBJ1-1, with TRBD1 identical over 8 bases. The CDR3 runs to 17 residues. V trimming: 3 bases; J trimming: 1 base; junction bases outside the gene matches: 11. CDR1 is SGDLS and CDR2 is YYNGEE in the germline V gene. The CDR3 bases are TGTGCCAGCAGCGCAGCCCCAGGGGGCGCAGGGAACACTGAAGCTTTCTTT. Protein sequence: CASSAAPGGAGNTEAFF. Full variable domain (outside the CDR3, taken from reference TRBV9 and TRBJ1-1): DSGVTQTPKHLITATGQRVTLRCSPRSGDLSVYWYQQSLDQGLQFLIQYYNGEERAKGNILERFSAQQFPDLHSELNLSSLELGDSALYFCASSAAPGGAGNTEAFFGQGTRLTVV.

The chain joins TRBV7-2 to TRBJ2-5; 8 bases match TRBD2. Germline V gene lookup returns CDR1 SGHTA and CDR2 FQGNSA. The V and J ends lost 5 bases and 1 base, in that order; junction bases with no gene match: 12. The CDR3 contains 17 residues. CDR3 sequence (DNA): TGTGCCAGCAGCCCCCCCGGACGGGGGGGATTCCAAGAGACCCAGTACTTC. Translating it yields CASSPPGRGGFQETQYF. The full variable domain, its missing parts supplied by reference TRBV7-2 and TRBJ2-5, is GAGVSQSPSNKVTEKGKDVELRCDPISGHTALYWYRQSLGQGLEFLIYFQGNSAPDKSGLPSDRFSAERTGGSVSTLTIQRTQQEDSAVYLCASSPPGRGGFQETQYFGPGTRLLVL.

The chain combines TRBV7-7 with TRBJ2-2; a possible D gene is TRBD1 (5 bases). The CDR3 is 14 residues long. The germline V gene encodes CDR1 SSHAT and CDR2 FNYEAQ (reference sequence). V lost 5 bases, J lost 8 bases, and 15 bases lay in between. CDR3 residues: CASSQYRLAGELFF. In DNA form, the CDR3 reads TGTGCCAGCAGCCAATACAGGTTGGCGGGGGAGCTGTTTTTT.

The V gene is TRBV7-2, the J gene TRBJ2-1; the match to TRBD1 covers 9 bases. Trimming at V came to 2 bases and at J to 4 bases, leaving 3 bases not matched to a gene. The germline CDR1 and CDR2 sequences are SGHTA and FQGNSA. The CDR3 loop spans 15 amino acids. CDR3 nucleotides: TGTGCCAGCAGCTTAAGGGACAGGGTATACAATGAGCAGTTCTTC. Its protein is CASSLRDRVYNEQFF.

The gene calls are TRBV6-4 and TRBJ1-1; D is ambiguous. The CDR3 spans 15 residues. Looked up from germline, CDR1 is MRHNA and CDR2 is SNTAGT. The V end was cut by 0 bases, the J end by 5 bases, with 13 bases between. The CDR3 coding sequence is TGTGCCAGCAGTGACTCAGAGGCTTCCGGGACTGAAGCTTTCTTT. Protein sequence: CASSDSEASGTEAFF.

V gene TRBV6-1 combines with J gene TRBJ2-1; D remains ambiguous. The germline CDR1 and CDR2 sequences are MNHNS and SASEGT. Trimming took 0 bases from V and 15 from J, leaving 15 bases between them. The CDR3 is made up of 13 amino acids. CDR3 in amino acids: CASSEARQSTRFF. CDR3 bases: TGTGCCAGCAGTGAAGCGCGGCAGTCCACTCGGTTCTTC.

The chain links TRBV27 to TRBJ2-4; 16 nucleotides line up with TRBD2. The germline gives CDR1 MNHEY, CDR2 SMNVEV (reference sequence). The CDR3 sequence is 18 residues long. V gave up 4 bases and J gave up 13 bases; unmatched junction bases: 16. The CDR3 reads CASSSGIPGLAGGPRQYF. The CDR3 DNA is TGTGCCAGCAGTTCCGGGATTCCGGGACTAGCGGGGGGGCCTAGACAGTACTTC.

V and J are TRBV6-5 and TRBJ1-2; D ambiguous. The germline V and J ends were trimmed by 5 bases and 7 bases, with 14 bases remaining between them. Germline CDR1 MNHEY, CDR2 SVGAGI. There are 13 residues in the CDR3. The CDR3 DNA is TGTGCCAGCAGTCAATCGAGGACTGGTGGCTACACCTTC. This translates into CASSQSRTGGYTF.

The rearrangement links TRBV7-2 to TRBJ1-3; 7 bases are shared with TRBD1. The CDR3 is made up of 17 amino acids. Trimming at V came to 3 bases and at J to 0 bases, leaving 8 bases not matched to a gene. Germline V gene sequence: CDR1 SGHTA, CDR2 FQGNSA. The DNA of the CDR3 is TGTGCCAGCAGCTTCCCCGGGACAGCGTTCTCTGGAAACACCATATATTTT. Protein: CASSFPGTAFSGNTIYF.

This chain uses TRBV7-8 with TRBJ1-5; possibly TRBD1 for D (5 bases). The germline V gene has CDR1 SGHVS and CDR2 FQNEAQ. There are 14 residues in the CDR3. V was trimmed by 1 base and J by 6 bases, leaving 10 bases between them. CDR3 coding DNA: TGTGCCAGCAGCTTAGGGGGGTTAGGTCAGCCCCAGCATTTT. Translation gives CASSLGGLGQPQHF.

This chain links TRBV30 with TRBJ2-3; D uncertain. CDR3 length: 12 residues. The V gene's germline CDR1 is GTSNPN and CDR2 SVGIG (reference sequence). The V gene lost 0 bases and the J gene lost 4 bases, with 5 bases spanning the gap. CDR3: CAWSVTPDTQYF. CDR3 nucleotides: TGTGCCTGGAGTGTGACACCAGATACGCAGTATTTT.